This T cell receptor (beta chain) was recorded in a study of T cells in Graves' hyperthyroidism and ophthalmopathy. There are a few counts of this clonotype. V lost 1 base to trimming and J lost 3 bases, with 13 bases between them. Looked up from germline, CDR1 is DFQATT and CDR2 is SNEGSKA (reference sequence). The CDR3 length is 14 residues. RNA transcripts were the template for amplifying TCR beta CDR3 regions. A set of HTBI primers served as the primers for a first-round RT-PCR of the TCR CDR3. Each CDR3 protein gets one entry after TCRdb re-called the multiplex PCR reads with MiXCR. The sample holds about 690,000 distinct CDR3 sequences, roughly 17% seen once.

The chain has TRBV20-1 and TRBJ2-7; no clear D gene. The sample was blood. This clonotype was sampled from a man aged 45-60 years with Graves' hyperthyroidism. Here the CDR3 reads CSARAGATDYEQYF. The CDR3, as DNA: TGCAGTGCTAGAGCTGGCGCCACCGACTACGAGCAGTACTTC.